This T cell receptor (beta chain) was identified in a study of identical twins. TCRdb redid the calling of the 5' RACE reads with MiXCR, one entry per CDR3 protein. In the table there are 400,000 to 650,000 distinct CDR3 sequences, about 20% of which are singletons. CDR1 and CDR2 from the germline V gene are DFQATT and SNEGSKA (reference sequence). V lost 6 bases, J lost 0 bases, and 12 bases lay in between. The CDR3 has 14 amino acids. Points on this clonotype: The antigen remains unidentified.

Study findings and constraints: Out-of-frame sharing of TCR alpha in monozygotic twins was underestimated by models.

These data were also reused for a study on T cells expressing NK-cell markers. From that report: Of CD8+ T cells, about 1.0-7.5% belonged to dominant NKG2C+ clonotypes in six donors.

This chain links TRBV20-1 with TRBJ1-3; D might be TRBD1 (5 bases). Sequenced material: CD4+ T cells sorted from blood. This TCR was sampled from a woman younger than 30 in good health. This chain's CDR3 is CSAAEGSSGNTIYF. The CDR3 DNA is TGCAGTGCGGCAGAGGGGAGCTCTGGAAACACCATATATTTT.